This is a list of T cell receptor beta chains from one sample in a study of blood T cells in healthy people across ages. TCRdb recomputed calls from the 5' RACE reads with MiXCR, one row per CDR3 protein. Of some 670,000 distinct CDR3 sequences in the sample, under 65% are singletons; the top ten hold approximately 13%. The source material was blood. These receptors were obtained from a woman over 75 in good health. Each CDR3 is given with its conserved first and last residue. D genes are given only for firm matches.

cdr3_aa	d_call	v_call	j_call
CASSYPTNEQFF	NA	TRBV6-2/TRBV6-3	TRBJ2-1
CAAGSVQNTEAFF	NA	TRBV12-3/TRBV12-4	TRBJ1-1
CASSQRTGSTDTQYF	TRBD1	TRBV14	TRBJ2-3
CASSHRQPGEQYF	NA	TRBV7-9	TRBJ2-7
CASSHTPQDTQYF	NA	TRBV3-1	TRBJ2-3
CASSLESGRFQFF	NA	TRBV11-3	TRBJ2-1
CASSLGGLRTYEQYF	NA	TRBV28	NA
CASKGGGDEQFF	NA	TRBV6-6	TRBJ2-1
CSARAPSSGGIDQYF	TRBD2	TRBV20-1	TRBJ2-4
CSAQPSDGTNKNIQYF	NA	TRBV20-1	TRBJ2-4
CASSNVAENTGELFF	NA	TRBV2	TRBJ2-2
CASSLSWSPIGTQFF	NA	TRBV27	NA
CASSYDITSYEQYF	NA	TRBV6-5	TRBJ2-7
CASSPAGASTDTQYF	TRBD2	TRBV12-3/TRBV12-4	TRBJ2-3
CASSFRGVGGELFF	NA	TRBV12-3/TRBV12-4	TRBJ2-2
CASSLGGTAKETQFF	NA	TRBV5-1	TRBJ2-1
CSARLAGGPGTGELFF	TRBD2	TRBV20-1	TRBJ2-2
CASSVGVAGYLEQFF	TRBD2	TRBV9	TRBJ2-1
CASSLGGTNTEAFF	NA	TRBV12-3/TRBV12-4	TRBJ1-1
CSVESSGMGDTQYF	TRBD2	TRBV29-1	TRBJ2-3
CSASRSSYEQYF	NA	TRBV20-1	TRBJ2-7
CASTLTAGERGDTQYF	TRBD2	TRBV9	TRBJ2-3
CASSRVAGTGAYEQYF	TRBD1	TRBV11-2	TRBJ2-7
CTSSLVGEYEQYF	NA	TRBV5-1	TRBJ2-7
CASSLRVPNEKLFF	NA	TRBV5-1	TRBJ1-4
CASSQGGGAKNNEQFF	NA	TRBV3-1	TRBJ2-1
CASSEAGLANYGYTF	NA	TRBV2	TRBJ1-2
CSASLGSGYTF	NA	TRBV20-1	TRBJ1-2
CASSPRVLPQNEQFF	NA	TRBV7-2	TRBJ2-1
CASSLRDRASPLHF	TRBD1	TRBV3-1	TRBJ1-6